This T cell receptor beta chain was captured by sequencing in a study of OX40 agonist ivuxolimab in advanced cancers. Across the study: Anti-PD-1, anti-PD-L1 or anti-CTLA-4 therapy given earlier was allowed, and 40% had some. Broader study findings: The CD4+ and CD8+ T cells in the blood had expanded clonally by week 6 at 0.1 to 3.0 mg/kg.

Assay used: immunoSEQ multiplex PCR; TCRdb lists only in-frame clones, some missing. Seen here are fewer than 75,000 clones, 80% to 90% observed once, and the top ten hold 2.8%. Remarks on this clone: Its antigen is unidentified.

Deletions cut 6 bases from V and 1 base from J, with 12 bases between. This CDR3 contains 14 residues. The germline gives CDR1 KGHSH, CDR2 LQKENI. The origin of this receptor is an adult with an advanced solid tumor such as melanoma, head and neck, liver or kidney cancer. The chain joins TRBV18 to TRBJ1-1, with no clear D. Here the sequenced sample was CD4+ or CD8+ T cells sorted from blood, taken in a trial of the OX40 agonist ivuxolimab. CDR3 nucleotide sequence: TGTGCCAGCTCCCAGGCACTAGGGAACACTGAAGCTTTCTTT. This codes for CASSQALGNTEAFF. The variable domain in full, with the rest retrieved from reference TRBV18 and TRBJ1-1, is NAGVMQNPRHLVRRRGQEARLRCSPMKGHSHVYWYRQLPEEGLKFMVYLQKENIIDESGMPKERFSAEFPKEGPSILRIQQVVRGDSAAYFCASSQALGNTEAFFGQGTRLTVV.